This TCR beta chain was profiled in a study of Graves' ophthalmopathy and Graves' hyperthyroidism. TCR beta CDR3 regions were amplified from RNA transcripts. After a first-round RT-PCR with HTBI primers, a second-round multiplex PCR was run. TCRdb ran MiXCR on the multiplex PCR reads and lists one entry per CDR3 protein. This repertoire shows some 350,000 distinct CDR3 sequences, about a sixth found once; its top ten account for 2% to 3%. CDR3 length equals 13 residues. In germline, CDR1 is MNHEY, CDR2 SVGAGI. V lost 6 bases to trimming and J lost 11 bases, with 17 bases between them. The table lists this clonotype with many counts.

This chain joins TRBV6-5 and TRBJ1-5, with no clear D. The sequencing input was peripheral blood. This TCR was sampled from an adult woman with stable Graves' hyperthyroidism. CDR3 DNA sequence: TGTGCCAGCAGGCACGCCGGCTTTGAGGCCCAGCATTTT. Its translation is CASRHAGFEAQHF.